These 27 T cell receptor beta chains were all obtained from the same sample, sequenced in a study of blood T cell repertoires in COVID-19. The method was immunoSEQ multiplex PCR; TCRdb's version includes in-frame clones alone and lacks a portion of them. Among 150,000 to 200,000 clones listed, over 80% were seen once. Specimen: peripheral blood. These receptors came from a woman aged 60 to 75 with acute or convalescent COVID-19.

V usage is TRBV5-1 and J usage is TRBJ2-7, with a tentative D call TRBD1 (5 bases). The CDR3 loop spans 13 amino acids. Germline values: CDR1 SGHRS, CDR2 YFSETQ. The V end lost 4 bases, the J end lost 2 bases, and 10 bases lay between the germline ends. In DNA, the CDR3 is TGCGCCAGCAGCACAGGTTCAACCTACGAGCAGTACTTC. Translating it yields CASSTGSTYEQYF. Full variable domain (missing parts from reference TRBV5-1 and TRBJ2-7): KAGVTQTPRYLIKTRGQQVTLSCSPISGHRSVSWYQQTPGQGLQFLFEYFSETQRNKGNFPGRFSGRQFSNSRSEMNVSTLELGDSALYLCASSTGSTYEQYFGPGTRLTVT.

The rearrangement uses TRBV6-5 and TRBJ1-6, with TRBD1 identical over 7 bases. This CDR3 region has 15 residues. Per the germline V gene, CDR1 is MNHEY and CDR2 is SVGAGI. V lost 0 bases and J lost 4; bases outside the gene matches: 0. CDR3 in amino acids: CASSYSGQYNSPLHF. The CDR3 DNA is TGTGCCAGCAGTTACTCGGGACAGTATAATTCACCCCTCCACTTT.

This chain joins TRBV7-2 and TRBJ2-2; maybe TRBD1 (6 bases). Per germline, CDR1 SGHTA and CDR2 FQGNSA. The CDR3 runs to 17 residues. V was trimmed by 2 bases and J by 5 bases, leaving 18 bases between them. The CDR3 loop is CASSLIIGGLGTGELFF. The DNA of the CDR3 is TGTGCCAGCAGCTTAATTATAGGGGGATTGGGTACCGGGGAGCTGTTTTTT.

This clone was observed once. This chain links TRBV20-1 with TRBJ1-5, with D perhaps matching TRBD1 (5 bases). The germline V gene encodes CDR1 DFQATT and CDR2 SNEGSKA (reference sequence). The CDR3 consists of 13 residues. Between the trimmed V and J ends, which lost 3 bases and 6 bases, there was a span of 12 bases. CDR3 nucleotide sequence: TGCAGTGCTAGTCCAGGGAGGAGTCAGCCCCAGCATTTT. This translates into CSASPGRSQPQHF.

This clone was detected once. The chain uses TRBV7-8 and TRBJ2-2, with 8 bases matching TRBD2. The CDR3 covers 16 residues. From germline, CDR1 is SGHVS and CDR2 FQNEAQ. Losses at the gene ends were 5 bases for V and 0 bases for J; bases not matched to a gene: 5. The CDR3 nucleotides are TGTGCCAGCAGCCGGTCGGGGGGGGCGAACACCGGGGAGCTGTTTTTT. As protein: CASSRSGGANTGELFF.

This clone came up a few times. Written as DNA, the CDR3 is TGTGCCAGTAGTAGCCTGACTACTCCTACCTCACCCCTCCACTTT. Its protein product is CASSSLTTPTSPLHF. The chain combines TRBV19 with TRBJ1-6; D ambiguous. V was trimmed by 4 bases and J by 10 bases, leaving 17 bases between them. There are 15 residues in the CDR3. CDR1 and CDR2 (germline): LNHDA, SQIVND (reference sequence).

Comment on this clone: At one end the junction does not follow the germline gene, possibly because of a read error. The CDR3 DNA sequence: TGTGCCAGCAGCAGACTCAGCTCTGGAGACACCATATATTTT. Translating it yields CASSRLSSGDTIYF. The gene calls are TRBV27 and TRBJ1-3; no firm D call. Germline lookup yields CDR1 MNHEY and CDR2 SMNVEV (reference sequence). The CDR3 covers 14 residues.

The DNA of the CDR3 is TGTGCCAGCAACTCGTTCGACAGGGGGAAGACCCAGTACTTC. Translated: CASNSFDRGKTQYF. This chain connects TRBV5-8 to TRBJ2-5; TRBD1 matches 9 bases. This CDR3 region has 14 residues. Looked up from germline, CDR1 is SGHTS and CDR2 is YDEGEE. With V trimmed by 6 bases and J by 6 bases, 9 bases remained unmatched.

The chain couples TRBV19 to TRBJ2-7; TRBD1 matches at 10 bases. The germline gives CDR1 LNHDA, CDR2 SQIVND (reference sequence). V lost 4 bases to trimming and J lost 3 bases; unmatched junction nucleotides: 6. The CDR3 spans 15 residues. The CDR3 loop reads CASSTPRDRGYEQYF. Written as DNA, the CDR3 is TGTGCCAGTAGTACCCCCCGGGACAGGGGCTACGAGCAGTACTTC.

V gene TRBV4-1 combines with J gene TRBJ1-2, with TRBD1 identical over 9 bases. Germline V gene data show CDR1 as MGHRA and CDR2 as YSYEKL. V shed 1 base and J 5 bases; nucleotides not matched to a gene: 2. The CDR3 has 14 amino acids. The CDR3 region has the DNA TGCGCCAGCAGCCAAGGGGACAGGGTTTATGGCTACACCTTC. This codes for CASSQGDRVYGYTF.

The chain combines TRBV28 with TRBJ1-5; D possibly corresponds to TRBD1 (6 bases). The V end lost 5 bases, the J end lost 6 bases, and 8 bases lay between the germline ends. The CDR3 totals 12 residues. Germline lookup yields CDR1 MDHEN and CDR2 SYDVKM. CDR3 protein: CASSIRGQPQHF. Written as DNA, the CDR3 is TGTGCCAGCAGTATCAGGGGTCAGCCCCAGCATTTT.

The chain uses TRBV6-2 or TRBV6-3 and TRBJ1-4; TRBD1 matches 8 bases. This CDR3 has 17 amino acids. Trimming cost V 6 bases and J 8 bases; bases outside gene matches: 17. Germline values: CDR1 MNHEY, CDR2 SVGEGT. DNA of the CDR3: TGTGCCAGCAGCTCTCGCCCATGGACAGGGAAGTCCGAAAAACTGTTTTTT. Encoded protein: CASSSRPWTGKSEKLFF.

The V call is TRBV12-3 or TRBV12-4, the J call TRBJ2-7; D gene unclear. The CDR3 covers 12 residues. Trimming removed 4 bases from V and 4 bases from J, with 8 bases in between. The CDR3 sequence is CASSSIPYEQYF. CDR3 nucleotides: TGTGCCAGCAGTTCTATACCGTACGAGCAGTACTTC.

The chain carries TRBV6-6 and TRBJ1-6; 10 nucleotides agree with TRBD1. CDR1 and CDR2 (germline): MNHNY, SVGAGI (reference sequence). This CDR3 has 15 amino acids. V shed 2 bases, J shed 9 bases, and the junction held 4 bases outside the gene matches. DNA for the CDR3: TGTGCCAGCAGTTACGCCGGGACAGGGGCTTCACCCCTCCACTTT. It is translated as CASSYAGTGASPLHF.

The V call is TRBV4-1, the J call TRBJ2-7, with D maybe TRBD1 (6 bases). The V gene lost 4 bases and the J gene lost 2 bases, with 18 bases spanning the gap. The length of the CDR3 is 16 residues. CDR1 and CDR2 (germline): MGHRA, YSYEKL. This CDR3 is CASSRIATGIPYEQYF. The CDR3 DNA is TGCGCCAGCAGCCGCATAGCCACAGGGATCCCCTACGAGCAGTACTTC.

The chain combines TRBV3-1 (or the pseudogene TRBV3-2) with TRBJ1-2; TRBD1 matches at 11 bases. Germline CDR1 reads LGHDT; CDR2 reads YNNKEL (reference sequence). V lost 6 bases and J lost 5; bases outside the gene matches: 5. The CDR3 is 14 residues long. The CDR3 loop is CASSPGQGVYGYTF. The CDR3 DNA sequence: TGTGCCAGCAGTCCGGGACAGGGGGTATATGGCTACACCTTC.

In its sample, this clone was seen a few times. This chain connects TRBV6-2 or TRBV6-3 to TRBJ1-1; 12 nucleotides align to TRBD1. Germline CDR1 is MNHEY and CDR2 is SVGEGT. The CDR3 totals 15 residues. V gave up 2 bases and J gave up 10 bases; unmatched junction bases: 8. CDR3 sequence reads: CASSYGRDRGQRAFF. The CDR3, as DNA: TGTGCCAGCAGTTACGGTCGGGACAGGGGGCAAAGAGCTTTCTTT.

CDR3 bases: TGTGCCAGCAGCGTAGGATGGACAGGGAGGAATTCACCCCTCCACTTT. Encoded protein: CASSVGWTGRNSPLHF. This chain connects TRBV9 to TRBJ1-6; TRBD1 agrees at 8 bases. The CDR3 spans 16 residues. V lost 0 bases to trimming and J lost 7 bases; unmatched junction nucleotides: 6. The germline V gene encodes CDR1 SGDLS and CDR2 YYNGEE.

This clone came up once. V gene TRBV28 combines with J gene TRBJ2-1; 9 bases fit TRBD2. Germline assignment: CDR1 MDHEN and CDR2 SYDVKM. The ends lost 7 bases at V and 4 bases at J; junction bases unmatched: 8. CDR3 size: 15 residues. The CDR3 coding sequence is TGTGCCAGCACAGGCGGGGGGGCGATGTACAATGAGCAGTTCTTC. This translates into CASTGGGAMYNEQFF.

V is TRBV28 and J is TRBJ1-5; TRBD1 aligns across 10 bases. The V and J ends lost 3 bases and 11 bases, in that order; junction bases with no gene match: 7. Germline CDR1 and CDR2: MDHEN and SYDVKM. CDR3 length: 14 residues. The CDR3 sequence is CASSLTGGLVAQHF. CDR3 coding DNA: TGTGCCAGCAGTTTGACAGGGGGCTTAGTGGCCCAGCATTTT.

The CDR3 DNA is TGTGCCAGCAGCTTGGACGGGTGGGATCAGCCCCAGCATTTT. It specifies CASSLDGWDQPQHF. This chain connects TRBV5-4 to TRBJ1-5; D remains unclear. The CDR3 has 14 amino acids. V lost 0 bases, J lost 5 bases, and 9 bases lay in between. CDR1 and CDR2 (germline): SGHNT, YYREEE (reference sequence).

To note about this clone: The same CDR3 also results from other DNA sequences found in this sample. V gene TRBV30 combines with J gene TRBJ1-5; D might be TRBD1 (5 bases). Germline V lookup: CDR1 GTSNPN, CDR2 SVGIG (reference sequence). The germline V and J ends were trimmed by 2 bases and 4 bases, with 9 bases remaining between them. The CDR3 runs to 13 residues. CDR3 in amino acids: CAWSPGGNQPQHF. DNA of the CDR3: TGTGCCTGGAGTCCGGGGGGAAATCAGCCCCAGCATTTT. Full variable domain (rest looked up from reference TRBV30 and TRBJ1-5): SQTIHQWPATLVQPVGSPLSLECTVEGTSNPNLYWYRQAAGRGLQLLFYSVGIGQISSEVPQNLSASRPQDRQFILSSKKLLLSDSGFYLCAWSPGGNQPQHFGDGTRLSIL.

The rearrangement uses TRBV30 and TRBJ1-2; 9 bases fit TRBD1. Germline values: CDR1 GTSNPN, CDR2 SVGIG (reference sequence). Unmatched junction bases numbered 3, after V lost 2 bases and J lost 5 bases. The CDR3 is 13 residues long. Here the CDR3 DNA reads TGTGCCTGGAGTCCCGGGACAGGGTATGGCTACACCTTC. Protein: CAWSPGTGYGYTF.

The rearrangement joins TRBV28 to TRBJ1-3; 11 bases are a match to TRBD1. The V segment lost 5 bases and the J segment 3 bases; nucleotides outside the gene matches: 0. There are 14 residues in the CDR3. The germline V gene encodes CDR1 MDHEN and CDR2 SYDVKM. The CDR3 loop is CASSGTGGGNTIYF. Written as DNA, the CDR3 is TGTGCCAGCAGTGGGACAGGGGGTGGAAACACCATATATTTT.

The rearrangement joins TRBV7-2 to TRBJ2-5, with 7 positions matching TRBD2. Germline CDR1 is SGHTA and CDR2 is FQGNSA. The CDR3 consists of 15 residues. V lost 3 bases, J lost 1 base, and 5 bases stayed unmatched. The CDR3 DNA reads as TGTGCCAGCAGCTTGGCCCGGGGGGTCCAAGAGACCCAGTACTTC. Translated: CASSLARGVQETQYF. Drawing the rest from reference TRBV7-2 and TRBJ2-5, the complete variable domain is GAGVSQSPSNKVTEKGKDVELRCDPISGHTALYWYRQSLGQGLEFLIYFQGNSAPDKSGLPSDRFSAERTGGSVSTLTIQRTQQEDSAVYLCASSLARGVQETQYFGPGTRLLVL.

The chain joins TRBV6-2 or TRBV6-3 to TRBJ2-5; TRBD2 matches 10 bases. This CDR3 spans 17 amino acids. In germline, CDR1 is MNHEY, CDR2 SVGEGT. The V gene end was trimmed by 2 bases and the J gene end by 2 bases; junction bases not matched to a gene: 8. CDR3 protein: CASSYEAGGPGQETQYF. Written as DNA, the CDR3 is TGTGCCAGCAGTTACGAAGCGGGGGGGCCGGGGCAAGAGACCCAGTACTTC.

V and J are TRBV5-4 and TRBJ2-3, with D tentatively TRBD1 (6 bases). This CDR3 has 14 residues. V was trimmed by 5 bases and J by 2 bases, leaving 12 bases between them. CDR1 is SGHNT, CDR2 YYREEE, per germline (reference sequence). The CDR3 DNA reads TGTGCCAGCAGTAGGAGGACAGCCACAGATACGCAGTATTTT. Residues: CASSRRTATDTQYF.